These T cell receptor beta chains were read from a single sample in a study of blood T cell repertoires in COVID-19. Repertoires were generated with immunoSEQ multiplex PCR, while TCRdb's copy carries only in-frame clones and drops some. The sample includes under 30,000 clones, approximately 86% of them seen just once. Material: peripheral blood. Receptor source: a human donor in a cohort sampled during active COVID-19. The donor label of this sample is uncertain. The CDR3 runs from the conserved cysteine through the conserved F or W. The D gene is left open where the match is weak. Not every row has a clone size; where given, it reads once, few, many or a size class.

clone size: -; J gene: TRBJ1-3; D gene: TRBD1; V gene: TRBV15; CDR3 protein: CATSSPSDRGDTIYF; CDR3 DNA: TGTGCCACCAGCTCCCCCTCGGACAGGGGCGACACCATATATTTT
clone size: -; J gene: TRBJ2-7; D gene: -; V gene: TRBV6-5; CDR3 protein: CASSYQGLGEQYF; CDR3 DNA: TGTGCCAGCAGTTACCAGGGTCTAGGCGAGCAGTACTTC
clone size: -; J gene: TRBJ2-2; D gene: TRBD2; V gene: TRBV3-1/TRBV3-2; CDR3 protein: CASNLAGLAGKTGELFF; CDR3 DNA: TGTGCCAGCAACCTGGCGGGACTAGCGGGAAAAACCGGGGAGCTGTTTTTT
clone size: once; J gene: TRBJ2-1; D gene: TRBD2; V gene: TRBV14; CDR3 protein: CASSSGTSGSLYNEQFF; CDR3 DNA: TGTGCCAGCAGCTCCGGGACTAGCGGGAGCCTCTACAATGAGCAGTTCTTC
clone size: -; J gene: TRBJ2-7; D gene: TRBD1; V gene: TRBV18; CDR3 protein: CASSRDRGSYEQYF; CDR3 DNA: TGTGCCAGCTCACGCGACAGGGGGTCCTACGAGCAGTACTTC
clone size: -; J gene: TRBJ2-5; D gene: TRBD2; V gene: TRBV5-1; CDR3 protein: CASSAAPGLGEETQYF; CDR3 DNA: TGCGCCAGCAGCGCAGCCCCGGGACTAGGGGAAGAGACCCAGTACTTC
clone size: -; J gene: TRBJ2-3; D gene: -; V gene: TRBV20-1; CDR3 protein: CSAYTDTQYF; CDR3 DNA: TGCAGTGCTTACACAGATACGCAGTATTTT
clone size: -; J gene: TRBJ2-2; D gene: -; V gene: TRBV19; CDR3 protein: CASKPQTGSRGELFF; CDR3 DNA: TGTGCCAGTAAGCCCCAAACAGGGAGTCGCGGGGAGCTGTTTTTT
clone size: -; J gene: TRBJ1-2; D gene: TRBD1; V gene: TRBV28; CDR3 protein: CASSLKLGQSQGYTF; CDR3 DNA: TGTGCCAGCAGTCTAAAATTGGGACAGTCGCAGGGCTACACCTTC
clone size: -; J gene: TRBJ2-6; D gene: -; V gene: TRBV9; CDR3 protein: CASSPKGSSSGANVLTF; CDR3 DNA: TGTGCCAGCTCCCCTAAGGGGTCTAGCTCTGGGGCCAACGTCCTGACTTTC
clone size: -; J gene: TRBJ2-1; D gene: TRBD2; V gene: TRBV6-4; CDR3 protein: CASSPGLRSNEQFF; CDR3 DNA: TGTGCCAGCAGCCCGGGACTAAGGAGCAATGAGCAGTTCTTC
clone size: -; J gene: TRBJ1-2; D gene: TRBD1; V gene: TRBV19; CDR3 protein: CASSTPPGQGRIGGYTF; CDR3 DNA: TGTGCCAGTAGTACCCCCCCGGGACAGGGGAGAATCGGTGGCTACACCTTC
clone size: -; J gene: TRBJ2-1; D gene: -; V gene: TRBV3-1/TRBV3-2; CDR3 protein: CASSPRIGMEFF; CDR3 DNA: TGTGCCAGCAGCCCCCGGATCGGGATGGAATTCTTC
clone size: -; J gene: TRBJ1-3; D gene: TRBD1; V gene: TRBV4-1; CDR3 protein: CASSQHRTGVEGNTIYF; CDR3 DNA: TGCGCCAGCAGCCAACACAGGACAGGGGTAGAAGGAAACACCATATATTTT
clone size: -; J gene: TRBJ2-3; D gene: TRBD2; V gene: TRBV5-1; CDR3 protein: CASSGSGRPAKDTQYF; CDR3 DNA: TGCGCCAGCAGCGGCAGCGGGAGGCCAGCGAAAGATACGCAGTATTTT
clone size: -; J gene: TRBJ1-3; D gene: -; V gene: TRBV6-5; CDR3 protein: CASSYSPGNPGNTIYF; CDR3 DNA: TGTGCCAGCAGTTACTCGCCGGGGAATCCTGGAAACACCATATATTTT
clone size: few; J gene: TRBJ2-1; D gene: -; V gene: TRBV5-5; CDR3 protein: CASSSPPGAISGDEQFF; CDR3 DNA: TGTGCCAGCAGCTCCCCCCCAGGTGCGATCTCTGGCGATGAGCAGTTCTTC
clone size: -; J gene: TRBJ2-7; D gene: TRBD2; V gene: TRBV6-5; CDR3 protein: CASSYRLAGGPYEQYF; CDR3 DNA: TGTGCCAGCAGTTACAGACTAGCGGGAGGCCCTTACGAGCAGTACTTC
clone size: -; J gene: TRBJ2-5; D gene: TRBD1; V gene: TRBV30; CDR3 protein: CAWQGAREETQYF; CDR3 DNA: TGTGCCTGGCAGGGGGCCCGTGAGGAGACCCAGTACTTC
clone size: -; J gene: TRBJ1-2; D gene: -; V gene: TRBV3-1/TRBV3-2; CDR3 protein: CASSRQNYGYTF; CDR3 DNA: TGTGCCAGCAGCAGACAGAACTATGGCTACACCTTC
clone size: -; J gene: TRBJ2-7; D gene: TRBD2; V gene: TRBV27; CDR3 protein: CASSSIAALAGETYEQYF; CDR3 DNA: TGTGCCAGCAGTTCCATTGCGGCTCTAGCGGGAGAAACCTACGAGCAGTACTTC
clone size: -; J gene: TRBJ1-2; D gene: -; V gene: TRBV24-1; CDR3 protein: CATSDHNTASYGYTF; CDR3 DNA: TGTGCCACCAGTGATCATAATACGGCTAGCTATGGCTACACCTTC
clone size: -; J gene: TRBJ2-1; D gene: TRBD1; V gene: TRBV28; CDR3 protein: CASSSRTGKIEGEQFF; CDR3 DNA: TGTGCCAGCAGTTCTCGGACAGGAAAGATTGAGGGTGAGCAGTTCTTC
clone size: -; J gene: TRBJ1-2; D gene: -; V gene: TRBV2; CDR3 protein: CASTQDRTQGSGYTF; CDR3 DNA: TGTGCCAGCACCCAAGACCGGACACAGGGCTCAGGCTACACCTTC
clone size: -; J gene: TRBJ2-7; D gene: -; V gene: TRBV4-2; CDR3 protein: CASSQDGQLLNF; CDR3 DNA: TGTGCCAGCAGCCAAGATGGGCAGCTTCTGAACTTC
clone size: -; J gene: TRBJ1-3; D gene: -; V gene: TRBV30; CDR3 protein: CAWSFDSRSGNTIYF; CDR3 DNA: TGTGCCTGGAGTTTCGACAGCCGCTCTGGAAACACCATATATTTT
clone size: -; J gene: TRBJ2-2; D gene: -; V gene: TRBV24-1; CDR3 protein: CATSESGTGELFF; CDR3 DNA: TGTGCCACCAGTGAATCGGGAACCGGGGAGCTGTTTTTT
clone size: -; J gene: TRBJ1-1; D gene: -; V gene: TRBV18; CDR3 protein: CASSPRRWAVSLGSNTEAFF; CDR3 DNA: TGTGCCAGCTCACCACGGAGGTGGGCAGTCTCTTTGGGGTCTAACACTGAAGCTTTCTTT
clone size: -; J gene: TRBJ2-7; D gene: -; V gene: TRBV20-1; CDR3 protein: CSARASYEQYF; CDR3 DNA: TGCAGTGCTAGAGCTTCCTACGAGCAGTACTTC
clone size: once; J gene: TRBJ2-1; D gene: TRBD2; V gene: TRBV24-1; CDR3 protein: CATSDSSGGHNEQFF; CDR3 DNA: TGTGCCACCAGTGATTCTTCGGGAGGCCACAATGAGCAGTTCTTC
clone size: -; J gene: TRBJ2-2; D gene: -; V gene: TRBV5-5; CDR3 protein: CASSLSGTGELFF; CDR3 DNA: TGTGCCAGCAGCTTGTCAGGGACCGGGGAGCTGTTTTTT
clone size: once; J gene: TRBJ2-5; D gene: TRBD2; V gene: TRBV14; CDR3 protein: CASSPRLAGGSETQYF; CDR3 DNA: TGTGCCAGCAGCCCCCGGCTAGCGGGAGGGAGTGAGACCCAGTACTTC
clone size: -; J gene: TRBJ2-1; D gene: TRBD1; V gene: TRBV25-1; CDR3 protein: CASSRQGRDEQFF; CDR3 DNA: TGTGCCAGCAGCCGACAGGGTAGGGATGAGCAGTTCTTC
clone size: -; J gene: TRBJ2-1; D gene: TRBD2; V gene: TRBV5-6; CDR3 protein: CASSFPGTSGRYEQFF; CDR3 DNA: TGTGCCAGCAGCTTCCCCGGGACTAGCGGGAGATATGAGCAGTTCTTC
clone size: -; J gene: TRBJ1-1; D gene: -; V gene: TRBV19; CDR3 protein: CASEGQHMNTEAFF; CDR3 DNA: TGTGCCAGTGAGGGACAACACATGAACACTGAAGCTTTCTTT
clone size: -; J gene: TRBJ2-2; D gene: TRBD2; V gene: TRBV7-3; CDR3 protein: CASSIDPGLGNTGELFF; CDR3 DNA: TGTGCCAGCAGCATTGACCCGGGACTAGGAAACACCGGGGAGCTGTTTTTT
clone size: once; J gene: TRBJ2-5; D gene: -; V gene: TRBV21-1; CDR3 protein: CASSDREAPETQYF; CDR3 DNA: TGTGCCAGCAGCGACAGGGAGGCTCCGGAGACCCAGTACTTC
clone size: -; J gene: TRBJ1-1; D gene: -; V gene: TRBV10-2; CDR3 protein: CASSETGIGTEAFF; CDR3 DNA: TGCGCCAGCAGTGAGACAGGCATCGGCACTGAAGCTTTCTTT
clone size: -; J gene: TRBJ2-6; D gene: -; V gene: TRBV7-8; CDR3 protein: CASSFSSGANVLTF; CDR3 DNA: TGTGCCAGCAGCTTCAGCTCTGGGGCCAACGTCCTGACTTTC
clone size: -; J gene: TRBJ1-1; D gene: -; V gene: TRBV5-1; CDR3 protein: CASSWGGVPSAEAFF; CDR3 DNA: TGCGCCAGCAGCTGGGGAGGAGTCCCTTCCGCTGAAGCTTTCTTT
clone size: -; J gene: TRBJ2-1; D gene: TRBD2; V gene: TRBV20-1; CDR3 protein: CSASSRGGYYNEQFF; CDR3 DNA: TGCAGTGCTAGTTCACGCGGGGGGTACTACAATGAGCAGTTCTTC